These 9 T cell receptor beta chains share one sample of origin, sequenced in a study of T-cell memory formation after mild COVID-19. TCRdb ran MiXCR on the 5' RACE reads and lists one entry per CDR3 protein. This sample yields hundreds of thousands of distinct CDR3 sequences, of which around 30% are seen a single time; 13% belongs to the top ten. The sequenced sample consisted of PBMCs or a T cell subset sorted from them (not recorded which). The source of these receptors is an adult woman who had mild COVID-19 (a few samples of this study predate the infection). Cell type and time point are not known.

V is TRBV5-1 and J is TRBJ2-7; a possible D gene is TRBD1 (6 bases). The CDR3 runs to 16 residues. V lost 8 bases and J 1 base, leaving 22 bases between the germline ends. CDR1 SGHRS and CDR2 YFSETQ come from the germline V gene. CDR3 in amino acids: CASRRRTDSKSYEQYF. The DNA of the CDR3 is TGCGCCAGTCGAAGACGGACGGACAGCAAATCCTACGAGCAGTACTTC.

The table lists this clonotype with a few counts. This chain uses TRBV7-8 with TRBJ2-1; TRBD1 matches 11 bases. CDR1 is SGHVS, CDR2 FQNEAQ, per germline. The CDR3 runs 18 residues. V lost 1 base to trimming and J lost 9 bases; unmatched junction nucleotides: 14. This chain's CDR3 is CASSLEMGFRDRGVEQFF. CDR3 nucleotides: TGTGCCAGCAGCTTAGAAATGGGTTTTAGGGACAGGGGGGTTGAGCAGTTCTTC.

The count of this clonotype is one. The CDR3 sequence: CSAGPHTDTQYF. The CDR3 DNA reads as TGCAGTGCTGGACCCCACACAGATACGCAGTATTTT. V gene TRBV20-1 combines with J gene TRBJ2-3; D unclear. The CDR3 covers 12 residues. V lost 5 bases and J lost 2, with 8 bases in between. Germline CDR1 and CDR2: DFQATT and SNEGSKA (reference sequence).

This clonotype was found many times. Its ends do not fully match the called genes, so a read error is possible. The chain is built from TRBV4-1 and TRBJ2-5; 12 bases align to TRBD2. This CDR3 has 15 amino acids. In germline, CDR1 is MGHRA, CDR2 YSYEKL. The CDR3 DNA is TGTGCCAGCAGCCAGCTAGCGGGGGGGCTGGAGACCCAGTACTTC. This sequence encodes CASSQLAGGLETQYF.

The chain uses TRBV7-8 and TRBJ2-5, with D possibly being TRBD2 (5 bases). The CDR3 has 15 amino acids. The V gene lost 7 bases and the J gene lost 5 bases, with 20 bases spanning the gap. Germline loops: CDR1 SGHVS, CDR2 FQNEAQ. The CDR3 sequence: CASTLRPPPGETQYF. CDR3 nucleotides: TGTGCCAGCACCCTAAGGCCCCCCCCGGGGGAGACCCAGTACTTC.

The chain links TRBV12-3 or TRBV12-4 to TRBJ2-7; 7 nucleotides match TRBD1. This CDR3 is 15 amino acids long. V lost 6 bases and J lost 0; bases outside the gene matches: 8. This chain's CDR3 is CASRFDRVSSYEQYF. CDR3 bases: TGTGCCAGCAGGTTTGACAGGGTGAGCTCCTACGAGCAGTACTTC.

The genes are TRBV6-6 and TRBJ1-5; D uncertain. Germline values: CDR1 MNHNY, CDR2 SVGAGI (reference sequence). The CDR3 length is 14 residues. Trimming pared 6 bases from V and 3 bases from J, leaving 12 bases between. The CDR3 is CASSPGAPNQPQHF. CDR3 sequence (DNA): TGTGCCAGCAGCCCAGGAGCGCCCAATCAGCCCCAGCATTTT.

This clonotype has only a few counts. The genes are TRBV7-2 and TRBJ2-5; D is perhaps TRBD2 (6 bases). Trimming took off 1 base at V and 0 bases at J, with 12 bases between the two ends. CDR3 length: 16 residues. Germline lookup yields CDR1 SGHTA and CDR2 FQGNSA. CDR3 sequence: CASSLVASVYQETQYF. In DNA form, the CDR3 reads TGTGCCAGCAGCTTAGTAGCTAGCGTATACCAAGAGACCCAGTACTTC. Filled out from reference TRBV7-2 and TRBJ2-5, the complete variable domain reads GAGVSQSPSNKVTEKGKDVELRCDPISGHTALYWYRQSLGQGLEFLIYFQGNSAPDKSGLPSDRFSAERTGGSVSTLTIQRTQQEDSAVYLCASSLVASVYQETQYFGPGTRLLVL.

V and J are TRBV12-3 or TRBV12-4 and TRBJ1-1; D remains ambiguous. The CDR3 contains 12 residues. V was trimmed by 2 bases and J by 6 bases, leaving 7 bases between them. This CDR3 is CASSLSVAEAFF. The DNA for the CDR3 is TGTGCCAGCAGTTTATCCGTCGCTGAAGCTTTCTTT.